The 20 T cell receptor beta chains reported below all come from one sample, sequenced in a study of cytomegalovirus exposure and HLA in healthy donors. It was with 60 Vbeta and 13 Jbeta primers that the PCR ran. Here immunoSEQ multiplex PCR was the method, and the copy in TCRdb shows in-frame clones only, minus some. In total, the table holds 80,000 to 100,000 clones. Sequenced material: PBMCs. All receptors derive from a man aged 45-65 years in good health and CMV-seropositive.

V and J are TRBV6-5 and TRBJ2-5; 8 bases line up with TRBD1. V shed 0 bases, J shed 5 bases, and the junction held 5 bases outside the gene matches. Germline V gene lookup returns CDR1 MNHEY and CDR2 SVGAGI. The length of the CDR3 is 15 residues. The CDR3 here is CASSYSGQGVETQYF. Written as DNA, the CDR3 is TGTGCCAGCAGTTACTCAGGACAGGGAGTTGAGACCCAGTACTTC.

CDR3 sequence (DNA): TGTGCCAGCTCACTGGGGTCGGGAGATGAAAAACTGTTTTTT. It translates to CASSLGSGDEKLFF. J is TRBJ1-4 and V is TRBV18; no firm D call. The CDR3 has 14 amino acids. The V and J ends lost 4 bases and 6 bases respectively, with 12 bases between them. Germline V gene sequence: CDR1 KGHSH, CDR2 LQKENI.

The chain employs TRBV6-1 and TRBJ2-7, with 9 bases that match TRBD1. Germline V gene sequence: CDR1 MNHNS, CDR2 SASEGT. The junction had 5 bases not matched to a gene; V was cut back by 6 bases and J by 2 bases. The CDR3 contains 14 residues. Written as DNA, the CDR3 is TGTGCCAGCAGGGGGACAGGGACAACCTACGAGCAGTACTTC. This sequence encodes CASRGTGTTYEQYF.

The chain couples TRBV10-3 to TRBJ2-1; D remains ambiguous. The CDR3 extends over 14 amino acids. The V end was cut by 3 bases, the J end by 4 bases, with 10 bases between. Germline loops: CDR1 ENHRY, CDR2 SYGVKD. CDR3 sequence (DNA): TGTGCCATCAGTGATATCTACGCATACAATGAGCAGTTCTTC. The encoded protein is CAISDIYAYNEQFF.

The rearrangement joins TRBV29-1 to TRBJ2-1; TRBD2 might be the D (5 bases). The CDR3 has 12 amino acids. The germline V gene encodes CDR1 SQVTM and CDR2 ANQGSEA. V lost 0 bases to trimming and J lost 5 bases, with 5 bases between them. CDR3 in DNA: TGCAGCGTTGAAGAGGAGGACAATGAGCAGTTCTTC. This gives the protein CSVEEEDNEQFF.

The V call is TRBV30, the J call TRBJ2-1; possible D gene TRBD2, 5 bases. V lost 2 bases to trimming and J lost 0 bases, with 11 bases between them. The CDR3 length is 15 residues. Germline values: CDR1 GTSNPN, CDR2 SVGIG (reference sequence). CDR3 in DNA: TGTGCCTGGAGTCTGATTAGCGTCTCCTACAATGAGCAGTTCTTC. Amino acid sequence: CAWSLISVSYNEQFF.

This chain joins TRBV7-9 and TRBJ2-1; tentative D call: TRBD1 (7 bases). V gave up 10 bases and J gave up 8 bases, with 30 bases separating them. This CDR3 has 17 residues. Germline loops: CDR1 SEHNR, CDR2 FQNEAQ (reference sequence). The CDR3 sequence: CATIHRTRDRGTHEQFF. CDR3 coding DNA: TGTGCCACCATTCATAGAACCCGGGACAGAGGGACTCATGAGCAGTTCTTC.

The chain joins TRBV30 to TRBJ2-7, with D perhaps matching TRBD1 (6 bases). V was shortened by 6 bases and J by 3 bases, with 15 bases between the two germline ends. The CDR3 totals 13 residues. Germline V gene lookup returns CDR1 GTSNPN and CDR2 SVGIG (reference sequence). CDR3 coding DNA: TGTGCCTGCAGGGTACTACAGGGCTACGAGCAGTACTTC. Amino acid sequence: CACRVLQGYEQYF.

The rearrangement links TRBV7-9 to TRBJ1-1; 8 bases match TRBD1. CDR3 length: 13 amino acids. Germline V gene lookup returns CDR1 SEHNR and CDR2 FQNEAQ (reference sequence). Trimming removed 2 bases from V and 4 bases from J; junction bases left unmatched: 0. Written as DNA, the CDR3 is TGTGCCAGCAGCTTACAGGGGGCCACTGAAGCTTTCTTT. Its translation is CASSLQGATEAFF. The full variable domain, its missing parts supplied by reference TRBV7-9 and TRBJ1-1, is DTGVSQNPRHKITKRGQNVTFRCDPISEHNRLYWYRQTLGQGPEFLTYFQNEAQLEKSRLLSDRFSAERPKGSFSTLEIQRTEQGDSAMYLCASSLQGATEAFFGQGTRLTVV.

V is TRBV6-5 and J is TRBJ2-7, with 9 nucleotides matching TRBD2. The germline gives CDR1 MNHEY, CDR2 SVGAGI. This CDR3 is built from 14 residues. The V and J ends lost 5 bases and 4 bases, in that order; junction bases with no gene match: 6. CDR3 coding DNA: TGTGCCAGCAGTCCTACTAGCGGGCGTTACGAGCAGTACGTC. It yields the protein CASSPTSGRYEQYV.

The rearrangement links TRBV27 to TRBJ1-4, with D perhaps TRBD1 (6 bases). Trimming stripped 5 bases from V and 4 bases from J, with 14 bases between. Germline CDR1 reads MNHEY; CDR2 reads SMNVEV (reference sequence). CDR3 length: 15 residues. The CDR3 region has the DNA TGTGCCAGCAGTCCTCCGGGACATATTAATGAAAAACTGTTTTTT. Translated, it gives CASSPPGHINEKLFF. Together with reference TRBV27 and TRBJ1-4, the CDR3 gives the full variable domain: EAQVTQNPRYLITVTGKKLTVTCSQNMNHEYMSWYRQDPGLGLRQIYYSMNVEVTDKGDVPEGYKVSRKEKRNFPLILESPSPNQTSLYFCASSPPGHINEKLFFGSGTQLSVL.

The V gene is TRBV4-3, the J gene TRBJ2-7, with 9 nucleotides matching TRBD2. The CDR3 length is 15 residues. V dropped 0 bases and J dropped 5; count of bases not matched to a gene: 5. Germline values: CDR1 LGHNA, CDR2 YSLEER. The CDR3 here is CASSQEGLAIDEQYF. The CDR3 bases are TGCGCCAGCAGCCAAGAAGGACTAGCGATCGACGAGCAGTACTTC.

J is TRBJ1-4 and V is TRBV7-9, with 8 bases matching TRBD1. Trimming removed 4 bases from V and 7 bases from J; junction bases left unmatched: 5. Germline loops: CDR1 SEHNR, CDR2 FQNEAQ (reference sequence). This CDR3 contains 14 residues. The CDR3 nucleotides read TGTGCCAGCAGCTCACAGGGGGACGGTGAAAAACTGTTTTTT. Translated, it gives CASSSQGDGEKLFF. The complete variable domain, with remaining parts taken from reference TRBV7-9 and TRBJ1-4, reads DTGVSQNPRHKITKRGQNVTFRCDPISEHNRLYWYRQTLGQGPEFLTYFQNEAQLEKSRLLSDRFSAERPKGSFSTLEIQRTEQGDSAMYLCASSSQGDGEKLFFGSGTQLSVL.

The chain recombines TRBV6-5 with TRBJ1-1; D uncertain. With 3 bases removed from V and 0 bases from J, the gap between germline ends came to 5 bases. CDR3 length: 13 residues. Germline CDR1 and CDR2: MNHEY and SVGAGI. The CDR3 region has the DNA TGTGCCAGCAGTTATCAGATGAACACTGAAGCTTTCTTT. It is translated as CASSYQMNTEAFF.

The rearrangement uses TRBV4-1 and TRBJ2-2; 9 bases agree with TRBD2. V was clipped by 0 bases and J by 4 bases; unmatched bases: 3. The CDR3 has 16 amino acids. The germline V gene encodes CDR1 MGHRA and CDR2 YSYEKL. The CDR3 spells CASSQESSGITGELFF. Written as DNA, the CDR3 is TGCGCCAGCAGCCAAGAGTCTAGCGGGATCACCGGGGAGCTGTTTTTT.

In the case of this clone: Additional DNA sequences in this sample encode the identical CDR3. The genes are TRBV7-9 and TRBJ1-2, with D possibly matching TRBD1 (6 bases). In germline, CDR1 is SEHNR, CDR2 FQNEAQ (reference sequence). V lost 5 bases, J lost 2 bases, and 9 bases lay in between. This CDR3 contains 13 residues. The DNA for the CDR3 is TGTGCCAGCAGCCACGGACAGAACTATGGCTACACCTTC. It yields the protein CASSHGQNYGYTF.

This rearrangement joins TRBV29-1 to TRBJ1-3; D is possibly TRBD1 (5 bases). The CDR3 extends over 13 amino acids. The V and J ends lost 3 bases and 4 bases respectively, with 10 bases between them. Germline lookup yields CDR1 SQVTM and CDR2 ANQGSEA. CDR3: CSVEGPGGNTIYF. The CDR3 bases are TGCAGCGTTGAGGGGCCTGGAGGAAACACCATATATTTT.

This chain joins TRBV7-9 and TRBJ1-1; weak D call: TRBD1 (5 bases). This CDR3 contains 11 residues. Germline V CDR1 and CDR2: SEHNR, FQNEAQ (reference sequence). V gave up 1 base and J gave up 8 bases, with 5 bases separating them. CDR3 sequence (DNA): TGTGCCAGCAGCTTAGGGACAGAAGCTTTCTTT. It codes for CASSLGTEAFF. The full variable domain, with the rest looked up from reference TRBV7-9 and TRBJ1-1, is DTGVSQNPRHKITKRGQNVTFRCDPISEHNRLYWYRQTLGQGPEFLTYFQNEAQLEKSRLLSDRFSAERPKGSFSTLEIQRTEQGDSAMYLCASSLGTEAFFGQGTRLTVV.

The chain is built from TRBV6-1 and TRBJ1-5; D is unclear. The ends were cut back, 6 bases at V and 0 bases at J, with 6 bases in the middle. Per the germline V gene, CDR1 is MNHNS and CDR2 is SASEGT. This CDR3 is 13 amino acids long. DNA of the CDR3: TGTGCCAGCAGAGAGAATAGCAATCAGCCCCAGCATTTT. Its translation is CASRENSNQPQHF.

The chain employs TRBV25-1 and TRBJ1-1; 11 bases map to TRBD1. Germline values: CDR1 MGHDK, CDR2 SYGVNS. Germline trimming cut 1 base from V and 11 bases from J; bases unmatched to any gene: 9. The CDR3 consists of 15 residues. The CDR3 reads CASSEWGTGGSGAFF. CDR3 DNA: TGTGCCAGCAGTGAATGGGGGACAGGGGGGTCTGGGGCTTTCTTT.